These T cell receptor beta chains were read from a single sample in a study of T cells after yellow fever vaccination. A single record per CDR3 protein comes from TCRdb applying MiXCR to the 5' RACE reads. The sample has some 150,000 distinct CDR3 sequences; around 9% are singletons. The material was CD8+ T cells sorted from PBMCs, obtained 45 days after the yellow fever booster vaccination. The receptors were sampled from a man aged 18 to 29 who received the YFV17D yellow fever vaccine. CDR3s include the opening cysteine and the closing phenylalanine or tryptophan. A D gene is named only where the DNA matches it firmly. A clone size is listed for some rows: how often the clone was seen (once, few, many), or a class if it is expanded.

abundance: few; j_gene: TRBJ2-5; v_gene: TRBV9; d_gene: TRBD2; CDR3aa: CASSVEGLARQETQYF; CDR3nt: TGTGCCAGCAGCGTAGAGGGACTAGCGAGACAAGAGACCCAGTACTTC
abundance: NA; j_gene: TRBJ2-2; v_gene: TRBV20-1; d_gene: NA; CDR3aa: CSGTHTGELFF; CDR3nt: TGCAGCGGAACACACACCGGGGAGCTGTTTTTT
abundance: few; j_gene: TRBJ2-1; v_gene: TRBV6-2/TRBV6-3; d_gene: TRBD2; CDR3aa: CASSPLAGRLNEQFF; CDR3nt: TGTGCCAGCAGCCCCTTAGCGGGGCGACTCAATGAGCAGTTCTTC
abundance: many; j_gene: TRBJ2-2; v_gene: TRBV7-9; d_gene: NA; CDR3aa: CASARQDRYTGELFF; CDR3nt: TGTGCCAGCGCAAGACAAGACCGGTACACCGGGGAGCTGTTTTTT
abundance: NA; j_gene: TRBJ1-1; v_gene: TRBV5-1; d_gene: NA; CDR3aa: CASSAGLQNTEAFF; CDR3nt: TGCGCCAGCAGCGCGGGACTCCAGAACACTGAAGCTTTCTTT
abundance: few; j_gene: TRBJ2-3; v_gene: TRBV12-3/TRBV12-4; d_gene: TRBD2; CDR3aa: CASSLHRAGGATDTQYF; CDR3nt: TGTGCCAGCAGTCTCCACCGAGCGGGGGGCGCCACAGATACGCAGTATTTT
abundance: NA; j_gene: TRBJ2-1; v_gene: TRBV19; d_gene: TRBD2; CDR3aa: CASTLAGGDNEQFF; CDR3nt: TGTGCCAGCACCCTAGCGGGGGGTGACAATGAGCAGTTCTTC
abundance: NA; j_gene: TRBJ2-2; v_gene: TRBV7-2; d_gene: TRBD2; CDR3aa: CASSRPRAGPNTGELFF; CDR3nt: TGTGCCAGCAGCCGTCCGAGAGCGGGGCCGAACACCGGGGAGCTGTTTTTT
abundance: NA; j_gene: TRBJ1-2; v_gene: TRBV7-2; d_gene: NA; CDR3aa: CASSLGGGSLYGYTF; CDR3nt: TGTGCCAGCAGTTTGGGGGGGGGTAGCCTCTATGGCTACACCTTC
abundance: NA; j_gene: TRBJ2-5; v_gene: TRBV6-1; d_gene: NA; CDR3aa: CASSEEGSETQYF; CDR3nt: TGTGCCAGCAGTGAAGAGGGTTCAGAGACCCAGTACTTC
abundance: few; j_gene: TRBJ2-5; v_gene: TRBV9; d_gene: NA; CDR3aa: CASSYSQGGGETQYF; CDR3nt: TGTGCCAGCAGCTACTCACAGGGCGGGGGAGAGACCCAGTACTTC
abundance: few; j_gene: TRBJ1-1; v_gene: TRBV28; d_gene: TRBD1; CDR3aa: CASSYRGGQGTEAFF; CDR3nt: TGTGCCAGCAGTTACAGAGGGGGCCAGGGCACTGAAGCTTTCTTT
abundance: few; j_gene: TRBJ2-7; v_gene: TRBV9; d_gene: NA; CDR3aa: CASSFPRGPPRSYEQYF; CDR3nt: TGTGCCAGCAGCTTCCCCCGGGGCCCCCCTCGCTCCTACGAGCAGTACTTC
abundance: NA; j_gene: TRBJ2-5; v_gene: TRBV3-1; d_gene: NA; CDR3aa: CASSQVQIQETQYF; CDR3nt: TGTGCCAGCAGCCAAGTACAGATCCAAGAGACCCAGTACTTC
abundance: many; j_gene: TRBJ1-5; v_gene: TRBV5-6; d_gene: NA; CDR3aa: CASSLGGQMSNQPQHF; CDR3nt: TGTGCCAGCAGCCTGGGAGGACAAATGAGCAATCAGCCCCAGCATTTT
abundance: few; j_gene: TRBJ2-3; v_gene: TRBV6-4; d_gene: TRBD1; CDR3aa: CASSDQGATTDTQYF; CDR3nt: TGTGCCAGCAGTGACCAGGGGGCGACCACAGATACGCAGTATTTT
abundance: NA; j_gene: TRBJ2-5; v_gene: TRBV7-9; d_gene: NA; CDR3aa: CASSSKYQETQYF; CDR3nt: TGTGCCAGCAGCTCAAAGTACCAAGAGACCCAGTACTTC
abundance: NA; j_gene: TRBJ2-5; v_gene: TRBV4-1; d_gene: NA; CDR3aa: CASSTKVAAQETQYF; CDR3nt: TGCGCCAGCAGCACTAAAGTAGCGGCACAAGAGACCCAGTACTTC
abundance: few; j_gene: TRBJ1-1; v_gene: TRBV18; d_gene: NA; CDR3aa: CASSPGAPTEAFF; CDR3nt: TGTGCCAGCTCACCCGGGGCGCCCACTGAAGCTTTCTTT
abundance: NA; j_gene: TRBJ2-3; v_gene: TRBV11-2; d_gene: TRBD2; CDR3aa: CASSPRSGVPFSGGLTDTQYF; CDR3nt: TGTGCCAGCAGCCCCCGTAGTGGGGTCCCGTTTAGCGGGGGTCTGACAGATACGCAGTATTTT
abundance: many; j_gene: TRBJ2-7; v_gene: TRBV4-2; d_gene: NA; CDR3aa: CASSVKGGGAGEQYF; CDR3nt: TGTGCCAGCAGCGTTAAGGGAGGTGGGGCTGGCGAGCAGTACTTC
abundance: NA; j_gene: TRBJ2-1; v_gene: TRBV9; d_gene: NA; CDR3aa: CASSATAGVGQGQFF; CDR3nt: TGTGCCAGCAGCGCGACCGCGGGTGTGGGGCAGGGGCAGTTCTTC
abundance: NA; j_gene: TRBJ2-3; v_gene: TRBV9; d_gene: NA; CDR3aa: CASSGHRGGGTDTQYF; CDR3nt: TGTGCCAGCAGCGGTCACAGGGGAGGGGGCACAGATACGCAGTATTTT
abundance: many; j_gene: TRBJ1-2; v_gene: TRBV25-1; d_gene: NA; CDR3aa: CACSQGDYGYTF; CDR3nt: TGTGCCTGCTCACAGGGAGACTATGGCTACACCTTC
abundance: few; j_gene: TRBJ1-3; v_gene: TRBV20-1; d_gene: NA; CDR3aa: CSARVRGAISGNTIYF; CDR3nt: TGCAGTGCTAGAGTTAGGGGGGCGATCTCTGGAAACACCATATATTTT
abundance: NA; j_gene: TRBJ2-1; v_gene: TRBV7-3; d_gene: TRBD2; CDR3aa: CASSLMGTRDGNEQFF; CDR3nt: TGTGCCAGCAGCTTAATGGGGACTAGGGACGGGAATGAGCAGTTCTTC
abundance: NA; j_gene: TRBJ2-5; v_gene: TRBV6-5; d_gene: NA; CDR3aa: CASSYPGSIETQYF; CDR3nt: TGTGCCAGCAGTTACCCGGGGTCGATCGAGACCCAGTACTTC
abundance: many; j_gene: TRBJ1-1; v_gene: TRBV6-5; d_gene: NA; CDR3aa: CASSLTGLNTEAFF; CDR3nt: TGTGCCAGCAGTTTAACAGGGTTAAACACTGAAGCTTTCTTT